This T cell receptor (beta chain) was sequenced during a study of T cell responses to AZD1222 COVID-19 vaccine. Overall study findings and caveats: Along spike, vaccine-associated CD4 TCRs were found throughout, with dominance at 160-218 and 743-854.

TCRdb's table, derived via immunoSEQ multiplex PCR, lists solely in-frame clones and lacks some. Among about 180,000 clones, around 88% were seen once, and the ten largest hold about 9.9%. The germline V gene encodes CDR1 SEHNR and CDR2 FQNEAQ (reference sequence). This CDR3 has 14 residues. J lost 6 bases, V lost 8 bases, and 7 bases had no gene match. Details on this clone: Its antigen is unidentified.

The input for sequencing was peripheral blood, taken 28 days after the second AZD1222 dose. The TCR originated in an adult who received the AZD1222 COVID-19 vaccine. The chain recombines TRBV7-9 with TRBJ2-1, with 10 nucleotides matching TRBD2. The CDR3 loop is CASQVLAGANEQFF. DNA for the CDR3: TGTGCCAGCCAGGTGCTAGCGGGGGCCAATGAGCAGTTCTTC.